Given below is one T cell receptor (beta chain) in context. Its antigen is still unknown. Of the isolated RNA, all was reverse transcribed, and so the sequenced material was expressed TCRB transcripts. TCRdb's table, derived via immunoSEQ multiplex PCR, lists solely in-frame clones and lacks some. Here the sample spans more than 250,000 clones, 14% being singletons. This specimen belongs to a study of beta chain features in type 1 diabetes. In the study overall: Cell yields, age and gender were similar between patients and healthy donors.

The study, taken as a whole, reports: Compared to healthy donors, patients appeared to have naive, central memory and Treg TCRB repertoires that were more alike. All four CD4+ subsets from Type 1 diabetes patients carried moderately but significantly shorter TCRB CDR3s.

The receptor comes from a man aged 30 to 45 with type 1 diabetes. The sequencing sample was made of naive CD4+ T cells from blood.

The CDR3 DNA sequence: TGTGCCAGCAGCTTGCAAGCGGGATACGAGCAGTACTTC. This sequence encodes CASSLQAGYEQYF. V usage is TRBV5-6 and J usage is TRBJ2-7; TRBD2 aligns across 7 bases. CDR1 is SGHDT and CDR2 is YYEEEE in the germline V gene. V lost 1 base, J lost 4 bases, and 2 bases stayed unmatched. The length of the CDR3 is 13 residues.